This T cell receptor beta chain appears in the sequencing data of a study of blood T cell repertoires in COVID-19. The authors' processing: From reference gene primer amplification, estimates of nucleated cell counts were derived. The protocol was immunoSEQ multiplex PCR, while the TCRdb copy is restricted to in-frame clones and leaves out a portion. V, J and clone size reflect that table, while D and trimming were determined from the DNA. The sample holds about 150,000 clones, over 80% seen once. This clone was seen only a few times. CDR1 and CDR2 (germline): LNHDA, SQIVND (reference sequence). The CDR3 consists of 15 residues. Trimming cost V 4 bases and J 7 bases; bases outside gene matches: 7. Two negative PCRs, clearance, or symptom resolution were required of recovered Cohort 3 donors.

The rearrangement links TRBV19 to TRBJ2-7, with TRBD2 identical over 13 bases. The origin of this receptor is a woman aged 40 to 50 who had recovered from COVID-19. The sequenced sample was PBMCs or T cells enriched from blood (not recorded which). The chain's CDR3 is CASSKGLAGMGEQYF. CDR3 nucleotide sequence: TGTGCCAGTAGTAAGGGACTAGCGGGAATGGGGGAGCAGTACTTC.